This paragraph covers one TCR beta chain sequence. The data originate from a study of radiation and T cells in renal cell carcinoma. Germline CDR1 reads SGHDT; CDR2 reads YYEEEE. Germline trimming cut 4 bases from V and 7 bases from J; bases unmatched to any gene: 11. The CDR3 consists of 15 residues. Repertoires were generated with immunoSEQ multiplex PCR, while TCRdb's copy carries only in-frame clones and drops some. The sample holds 95,000 to 150,000 clones; about four fifths are singletons and the top ten take approximately 6.3%. Indicated time point: blood 2 weeks post-SBRT. Regarding treatment: 15 Gy SBRT to primary tumor, nephrectomy 4 weeks later.

V usage is TRBV5-6 and J usage is TRBJ1-5; TRBD1 aligns across 7 bases. The sequencing used blood, collected from a patient whose treatment included radiotherapy and nephrectomy. The source is a man aged 45 to 65 with renal cell carcinoma. CDR3 nucleotides: TGTGCCAGCAGCCCGGGGGACAGCGTAAGGCAGCCCCAGCATTTT. This gives the protein CASSPGDSVRQPQHF.